Following are 16 T cell receptor beta chains from one sample sequenced in a study of control samples from healthy donors and cancer patients. Profiling relied on immunoSEQ multiplex PCR, and the TCRdb table lists in-frame clones only, not all of them. The profile shows under 450,000 clones, around 90% of them singletons. Sequenced input: PBMCs. These receptors were taken from a man aged 40-55 years with head and neck cancer.

The rearrangement uses TRBV28 and TRBJ2-7; a weak D match, TRBD1 (6 bases). The CDR3 is 16 residues long. V was cut by 7 bases and J by 1 base, with 20 bases left in between. CDR1 MDHEN and CDR2 SYDVKM come from the germline V gene. This chain's CDR3 is CASTSSGQILSYEQYF. The CDR3 coding sequence is TGTGCCAGCACTTCCTCAGGACAGATTCTATCCTACGAGCAGTACTTC.

The gene calls are TRBV18 and TRBJ2-1; TRBD2 is a possible D gene (7 bases). Germline V gene lookup returns CDR1 KGHSH and CDR2 LQKENI. The germline V and J ends were trimmed by 5 bases and 4 bases, with 21 bases remaining between them. The CDR3 runs 17 residues. CDR3 sequence (DNA): TGTGCCAGCTCATCTACTAGTCCGGGGGGCCGGTACAATGAGCAGTTCTTC. It is translated as CASSSTSPGGRYNEQFF.

The gene calls are TRBV16 and TRBJ1-5; D call uncertain. The V end was cut by 5 bases, the J end by 4 bases, with 15 bases between. Germline lookup yields CDR1 KGHSY and CDR2 FQNENV. The CDR3 runs 15 residues. CDR3 protein: CASSAGQTRNQPQHF. The CDR3 DNA follows: TGTGCCAGCAGCGCGGGCCAGACGAGGAATCAGCCCCAGCATTTT.

V usage is TRBV7-2 and J usage is TRBJ2-7, with TRBD1 identical over 9 bases. The CDR3 length is 14 residues. Trimming took 3 bases from V and 3 from J; bases not matched to a gene: 3. Germline V gene data show CDR1 as SGHTA and CDR2 as FQGNSA. The CDR3 coding sequence is TGTGCCAGCAGCTTGACAGGGGGTGGCTACGAGCAGTACTTC. It specifies CASSLTGGGYEQYF. Full variable domain (outside the CDR3, taken from reference TRBV7-2 and TRBJ2-7): GAGVSQSPSNKVTEKGKDVELRCDPISGHTALYWYRQSLGQGLEFLIYFQGNSAPDKSGLPSDRFSAERTGGSVSTLTIQRTQQEDSAVYLCASSLTGGGYEQYFGPGTRLTVT.

This chain links TRBV11-2 with TRBJ1-4; D not resolved. The CDR3 spans 15 residues. Germline V CDR1 and CDR2: SGHAT, FQNNGV. Trimming took 3 bases from V and 2 from J, leaving 10 bases between them. The CDR3 coding sequence is TGTGCCAGCAGCTTGTACAGCTCCACTAATGAAAAACTGTTTTTT. It encodes CASSLYSSTNEKLFF.

The V call is TRBV4-3, the J call TRBJ2-1; no reliable D call. V lost 0 bases, J lost 9 bases, and 9 bases lay in between. Germline-derived CDR1 and CDR2 are LGHNA and YSLEER. This CDR3 contains 13 residues. The CDR3 sequence is CASSQDRSVEQFF. In nucleotides, the CDR3 is TGCGCCAGCAGCCAAGATCGGAGCGTTGAGCAGTTCTTC.

The chain uses TRBV2 and TRBJ1-1, with no clear D. V gave up 11 bases and J gave up 0 bases, with 10 bases separating them. The CDR3 is 12 residues long. Germline CDR1 SNHLY, CDR2 FYNNEI. The CDR3 region is CAEGGLNTEAFF. CDR3 DNA: TGTGCCGAGGGCGGATTGAACACTGAAGCTTTCTTT.

This chain links TRBV27 with TRBJ2-7; TRBD2 matches 10 bases. This CDR3 contains 15 residues. Per germline, CDR1 MNHEY and CDR2 SMNVEV (reference sequence). V gave up 3 bases and J gave up 3 bases; unmatched junction bases: 5. The CDR3 DNA is TGTGCCAGCAGTTTCAGCCTAGCGGGAGTCTACGAGCAGTACTTC. Encoded protein: CASSFSLAGVYEQYF.

The chain has TRBV3-1 (or the pseudogene TRBV3-2) and TRBJ1-3, with a tentative D call TRBD1 (6 bases). CDR1 is LGHDT and CDR2 is YNNKEL in the germline V gene (reference sequence). V shed 3 bases and J shed 0 bases, with 12 bases lying between them. CDR3 length equals 16 residues. This CDR3 reads CASSQGGRGSGNTIYF. CDR3 DNA sequence: TGTGCCAGCAGCCAGGGGGGGCGGGGCTCTGGAAACACCATATATTTT.

The CDR3 region has the DNA TGCGCCAGCAGCCTCGGCTCTGAAGCTTTCTTT. Translating gives CASSLGSEAFF. This sequence joins TRBV5-1 and TRBJ1-1; D is unclear. Germline lookup yields CDR1 SGHRS and CDR2 YFSETQ. This CDR3 is 11 amino acids long. With 4 bases removed from V and 6 bases from J, the gap between germline ends came to 7 bases.

The chain joins TRBV13 to TRBJ1-2; TRBD1 agrees at 7 bases. Trimming cost V 5 bases and J 7 bases; bases outside gene matches: 19. Germline assignment: CDR1 PRHDT and CDR2 FYEKMQ (reference sequence). This CDR3 region has 17 residues. CDR3 DNA: TGTGCCAGCAGCCCGTACTACCCTGACAGGGCGGTCGGTGGCTACACCTTC. Its protein product is CASSPYYPDRAVGGYTF.

V is TRBV5-4 and J is TRBJ1-1; 7 bases fit TRBD1. CDR3 length: 13 amino acids. From germline, CDR1 is SGHNT and CDR2 YYREEE (reference sequence). With V trimmed by 0 bases and J by 6 bases, 2 bases remained unmatched. The CDR3 loop reads CASSLDRGAEAFF. CDR3 bases: TGTGCCAGCAGCTTGGACAGGGGCGCTGAAGCTTTCTTT.

The V and J genes are TRBV30 and TRBJ2-1, with 8 nucleotides matching TRBD2. The CDR3 covers 13 residues. The ends lost 4 bases at V and 7 bases at J; junction bases unmatched: 6. Germline assignment: CDR1 GTSNPN and CDR2 SVGIG (reference sequence). CDR3 nucleotides: TGTGCCTGGACCACGGGAGGGCTGAATGAGCAGTTCTTC. Amino acids: CAWTTGGLNEQFF.

The chain uses TRBV5-1 and TRBJ2-5; no clear D gene. The CDR3 has 16 amino acids. Germline lookup yields CDR1 SGHRS and CDR2 YFSETQ. The V and J ends lost 4 bases and 2 bases respectively, with 18 bases between them. CDR3 nucleotides: TGCGCCAGCAGCCCGGCCAGTCGAGGTCCTCAAGAGACCCAGTACTTC. It is translated as CASSPASRGPQETQYF.

This sequence joins TRBV27 and TRBJ2-1; a possible D gene is TRBD2 (5 bases). The CDR3 has 16 amino acids. CDR1 and CDR2 (germline): MNHEY, SMNVEV (reference sequence). Deletions cut 5 bases from V and 3 bases from J, with 17 bases between. CDR3 nucleotides: TGTGCCAGCAGTCTAACAGTCCTCCGGGGCTACAATGAGCAGTTCTTC. Translated: CASSLTVLRGYNEQFF.

The table lists this clone with a count of one. The gene calls are TRBV9 and TRBJ1-6, with 8 bases aligning to TRBD1. V shed 4 bases, J shed 8 bases, and the junction held 8 bases outside the gene matches. This CDR3 is built from 15 residues. The germline V gene has CDR1 SGDLS and CDR2 YYNGEE. The CDR3 sequence: CASSTSGTGDSPLHF. The DNA of the CDR3 is TGTGCCAGCAGCACCTCCGGGACAGGAGATTCACCCCTCCACTTT.